A single sample gave rise to the 10 T cell receptor beta chains below, sequenced in a study of T cells in localized non-small cell lung cancer. The repertoire was sequenced with immunoSEQ multiplex PCR; TCRdb's copy has only in-frame clones and lacks some. The table shows about 41,000 clones, with 86% occurring only once. The material sequenced was peripheral blood, taken before any cancer treatment. The receptors were gathered from a woman between 18 and 55 years old with stage III lung adenocarcinoma.

The rearrangement uses TRBV6-5 and TRBJ2-7; tentatively, D is TRBD1 or TRBD2 (5 bases each). The germline gives CDR1 MNHEY, CDR2 SVGAGI. The CDR3 is 16 amino acids. V lost 0 bases and J 2 bases, leaving 14 bases between the germline ends. The CDR3, as DNA: TGTGCCAGCAGTTACTCCTCCGGGACGGCGGCCTACGAGCAGTACTTC. Translating it yields CASSYSSGTAAYEQYF.

The chain has TRBV19 and TRBJ2-7, with D possibly TRBD2 on 6 matching bases. The CDR3 covers 15 residues. V lost 5 bases, J lost 1 base, and 15 bases lay in between. Germline CDR1 LNHDA, CDR2 SQIVND (reference sequence). The CDR3 reads CASSSQAGRSYEQYF. CDR3 DNA: TGTGCCAGTAGTTCCCAAGCGGGCCGATCCTACGAGCAGTACTTC. Based on the CDR3 plus reference TRBV19 and TRBJ2-7, the full variable domain is DGGITQSPKYLFRKEGQNVTLSCEQNLNHDAMYWYRQDPGQGLRLIYYSQIVNDFQKGDIAEGYSVSREKKESFPLTVTSAQKNPTAFYLCASSSQAGRSYEQYFGPGTRLTVT.

The rearrangement links TRBV7-2 to TRBJ2-1; 7 nucleotides agree with TRBD2. V trimming: 5 bases; J trimming: 3 bases; junction bases outside the gene matches: 7. CDR1 is SGHTA and CDR2 is FQGNSA in the germline V gene. The CDR3 is made up of 15 amino acids. CDR3 DNA: TGTGCCAGCAGCCGCGCTCGGGACTACTACAATGAGCAGTTCTTC. Protein: CASSRARDYYNEQFF.

The J gene is TRBJ1-5, the V gene TRBV18, with TRBD1 matching over 7 bases. There are 14 residues in the CDR3. Trimming at V came to 3 bases and at J to 2 bases, leaving 1 base not matched to a gene. Germline lookup yields CDR1 KGHSH and CDR2 LQKENI. CDR3 in DNA: TGTGCCAGCTCACCCCAGGGGGGCAATCAGCCCCAGCATTTT. Translation: CASSPQGGNQPQHF.

The rearrangement uses TRBV6-1 and TRBJ2-4; TRBD1 might be the D (5 bases). The CDR3 covers 15 residues. From germline, CDR1 is MNHNS and CDR2 SASEGT. Deletions cut 9 bases from V and 0 bases from J, with 15 bases between. CDR3 bases: TGTGCCAGTAGACAGAGAACTATAGCCAAAAACATTCAGTACTTC. Encoded protein: CASRQRTIAKNIQYF.

The chain has TRBV6-5 and TRBJ2-7; TRBD1 agrees at 7 bases. The V segment lost 5 bases and the J segment 1 base; nucleotides outside the gene matches: 8. CDR1 is MNHEY and CDR2 is SVGAGI in the germline V gene. The CDR3 totals 15 residues. CDR3 residues: CASSKTGVGSYEQYF. In nucleotides, the CDR3 is TGTGCCAGCAGTAAAACAGGGGTAGGATCCTACGAGCAGTACTTC.

The chain couples TRBV5-1 to TRBJ2-1; D not resolved. From germline, CDR1 is SGHRS and CDR2 YFSETQ. The CDR3 contains 15 residues. Trimming shortened V by 0 bases and J by 9 bases, and 16 bases separated the two germline ends. The CDR3 nucleotides read TGCGCCAGCAGCTTGGCCTCCGGTAGGCCGCGTGAGCAGTTCTTC. Translating it yields CASSLASGRPREQFF.

This clone was found once. The gene calls are TRBV4-1 and TRBJ2-3; TRBD2 is a possible D gene (7 bases). The CDR3 length is 17 residues. The germline CDR1 and CDR2 sequences are MGHRA and YSYEKL. Trimming removed 0 bases at V and 0 bases at J, with 13 bases between. The CDR3 is CASSQEGRGASTDTQYF. The CDR3 DNA follows: TGCGCCAGCAGCCAAGAGGGCCGGGGGGCTAGCACAGATACGCAGTATTTT.

CDR3 region: CASGLAGGIYNEQFF. CDR3 DNA: TGTGCTAGTGGTTTGGCAGGGGGTATTTACAATGAGCAGTTCTTC. The gene calls are TRBV12-5 and TRBJ2-1, with 7 bases lining up with TRBD1. The V and J ends lost 1 base and 4 bases, in that order; junction bases with no gene match: 4. The V gene's germline CDR1 is LGHNT and CDR2 FRNRAP. The CDR3 spans 15 residues.

On this clone: A read error may account for a junction end that differs from germline. The sample holds other DNA sequences that translate to the same CDR3. V usage is TRBV30 and J usage is TRBJ1-3, with a weak D call TRBD1 (5 bases). CDR1 and CDR2 from the germline V gene are GTSNPN and SVGIG (reference sequence). The CDR3 is made up of 14 amino acids. CDR3 protein: CARSKGFSGNTIYF. CDR3 DNA: TGTGCCCGGAGCAAGGGGTTCTCTGGAAACACCATATATTTT.